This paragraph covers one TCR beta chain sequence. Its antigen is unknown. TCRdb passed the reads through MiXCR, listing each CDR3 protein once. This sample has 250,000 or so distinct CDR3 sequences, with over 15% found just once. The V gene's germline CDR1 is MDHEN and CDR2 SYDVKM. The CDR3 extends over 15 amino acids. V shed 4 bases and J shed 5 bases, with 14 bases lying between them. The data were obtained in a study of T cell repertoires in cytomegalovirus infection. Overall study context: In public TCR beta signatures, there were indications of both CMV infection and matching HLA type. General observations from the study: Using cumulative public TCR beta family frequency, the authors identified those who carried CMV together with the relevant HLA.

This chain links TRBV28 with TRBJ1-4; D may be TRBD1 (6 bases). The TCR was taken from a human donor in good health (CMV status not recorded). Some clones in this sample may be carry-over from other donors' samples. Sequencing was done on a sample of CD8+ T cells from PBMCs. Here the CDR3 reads CASSSDRPLNEKLFF. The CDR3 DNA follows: TGTGCCAGCAGTTCAGACAGGCCCTTAAATGAAAAACTGTTTTTT.